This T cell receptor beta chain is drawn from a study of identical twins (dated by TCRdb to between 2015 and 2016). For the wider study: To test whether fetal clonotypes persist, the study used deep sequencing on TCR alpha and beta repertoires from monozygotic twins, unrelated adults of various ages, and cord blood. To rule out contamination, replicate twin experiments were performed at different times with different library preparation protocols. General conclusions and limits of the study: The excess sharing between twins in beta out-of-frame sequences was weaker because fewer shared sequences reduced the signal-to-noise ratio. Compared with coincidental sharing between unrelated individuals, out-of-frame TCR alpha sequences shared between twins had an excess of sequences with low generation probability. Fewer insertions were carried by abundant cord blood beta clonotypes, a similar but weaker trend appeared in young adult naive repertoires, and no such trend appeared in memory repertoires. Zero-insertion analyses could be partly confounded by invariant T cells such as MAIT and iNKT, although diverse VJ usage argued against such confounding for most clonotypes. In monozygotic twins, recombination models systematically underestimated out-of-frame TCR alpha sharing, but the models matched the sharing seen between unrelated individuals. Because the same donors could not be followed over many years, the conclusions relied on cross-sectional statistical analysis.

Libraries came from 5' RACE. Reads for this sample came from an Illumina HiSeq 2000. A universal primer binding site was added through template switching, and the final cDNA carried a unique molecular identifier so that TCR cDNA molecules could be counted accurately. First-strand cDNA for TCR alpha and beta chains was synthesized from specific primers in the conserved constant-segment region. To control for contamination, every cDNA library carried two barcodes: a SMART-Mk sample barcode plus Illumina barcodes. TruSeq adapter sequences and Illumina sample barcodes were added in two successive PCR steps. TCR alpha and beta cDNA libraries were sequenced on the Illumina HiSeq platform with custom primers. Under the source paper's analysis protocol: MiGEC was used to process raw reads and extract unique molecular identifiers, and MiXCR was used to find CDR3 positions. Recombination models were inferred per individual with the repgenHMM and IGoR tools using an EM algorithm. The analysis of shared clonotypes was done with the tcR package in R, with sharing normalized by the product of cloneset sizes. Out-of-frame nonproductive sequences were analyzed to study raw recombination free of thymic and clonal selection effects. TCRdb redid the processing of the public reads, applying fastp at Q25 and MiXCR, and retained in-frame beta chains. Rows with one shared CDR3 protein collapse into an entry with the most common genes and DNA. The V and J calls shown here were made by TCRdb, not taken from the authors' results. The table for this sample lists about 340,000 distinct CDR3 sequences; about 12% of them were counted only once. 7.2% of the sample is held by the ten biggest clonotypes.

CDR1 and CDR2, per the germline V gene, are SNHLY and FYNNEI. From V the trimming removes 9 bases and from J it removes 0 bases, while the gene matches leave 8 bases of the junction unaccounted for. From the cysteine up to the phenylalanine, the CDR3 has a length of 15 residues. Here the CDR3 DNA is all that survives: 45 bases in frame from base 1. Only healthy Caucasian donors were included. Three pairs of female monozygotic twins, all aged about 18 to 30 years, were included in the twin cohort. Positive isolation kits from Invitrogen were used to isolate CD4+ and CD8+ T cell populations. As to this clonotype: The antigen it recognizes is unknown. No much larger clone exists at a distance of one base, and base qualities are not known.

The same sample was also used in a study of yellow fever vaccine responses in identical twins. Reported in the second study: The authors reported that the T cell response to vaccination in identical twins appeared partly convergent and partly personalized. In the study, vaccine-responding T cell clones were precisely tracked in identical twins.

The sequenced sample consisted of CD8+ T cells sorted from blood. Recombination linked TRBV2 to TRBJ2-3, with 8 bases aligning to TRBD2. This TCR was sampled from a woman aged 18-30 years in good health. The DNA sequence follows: TGTGCCAGTCCTAGCGGGCAATATAGCACAGATACGCAGTATTTT. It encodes CASPSGQYSTDTQYF.